This T cell receptor beta chain came from a study of cytomegalovirus exposure and HLA in healthy donors. Study-wide results and caveats: Analysis was performed later, and it showed HLA-associated TCR beta chains to be more clonally expanded than equally common others.

For this clone: Antigen unknown. At one boundary the junction diverges from the germline segment, which might be a read error.

This CDR3 comprises 13 residues. Germline V gives CDR1 MNHNS, CDR2 SASEGT. Both 60 Vbeta primers and 13 Jbeta primers went into the PCR. Repertoires were generated with immunoSEQ multiplex PCR, while TCRdb's copy carries only in-frame clones and drops some. Of about 170,000 clones in the sample, 70% to 90% were seen once. The source of this sequence is a man between 18 and 35 years old in good health and CMV-seropositive. V and J are TRBV6-1 and TRBJ2-5; D is perhaps TRBD1 (6 bases). The source material was PBMCs. The CDR3 nucleotides are TGTGCCAGCAGTCCGACGCCGACAGGAGCCATGCACTTC. Amino acids: CASSPTPTGAMHF.